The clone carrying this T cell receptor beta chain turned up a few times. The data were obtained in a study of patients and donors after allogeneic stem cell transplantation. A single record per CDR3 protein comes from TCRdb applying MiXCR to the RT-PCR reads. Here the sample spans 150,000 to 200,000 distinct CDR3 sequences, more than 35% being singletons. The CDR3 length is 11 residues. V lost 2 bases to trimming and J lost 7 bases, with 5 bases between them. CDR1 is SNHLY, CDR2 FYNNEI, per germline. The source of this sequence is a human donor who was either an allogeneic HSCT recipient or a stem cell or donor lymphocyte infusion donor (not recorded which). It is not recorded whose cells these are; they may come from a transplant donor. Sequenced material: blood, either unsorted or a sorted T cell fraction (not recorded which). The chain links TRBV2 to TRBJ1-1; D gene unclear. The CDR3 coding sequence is TGTGCCAGCAGTGAAAACGTTGAAGCTTTCTTT. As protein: CASSENVEAFF.